This TCR beta chain was observed in a study of T cells in Graves' hyperthyroidism and ophthalmopathy. CDR1 and CDR2 from the germline V gene are LGHNA and YSLEER. V lost 0 bases to trimming and J lost 0 bases; unmatched junction nucleotides: 10. This CDR3 region has 19 residues. TCR beta CDR3 regions were amplified from RNA transcripts. During a first-round RT-PCR of the TCR CDR3, the HTBI primer set was used. TCRdb ran MiXCR on the multiplex PCR reads and lists one entry per CDR3 protein. Altogether approximately 300,000 distinct CDR3 sequences are present, approximately 17% being singletons, with the ten largest covering just over 55%. This clonotype came up many times.

This TCR was sampled from a woman in her fifties or sixties with Graves' ophthalmopathy. The chain is built from TRBV4-3 and TRBJ1-1; 10 nucleotides match TRBD1. Sequencing was carried out using blood. CDR3 DNA sequence: TGCGCCAGCAGCCAAGAAGCAGTAGGACAGGGGGTACTGAACACTGAAGCTTTCTTT. It encodes CASSQEAVGQGVLNTEAFF.